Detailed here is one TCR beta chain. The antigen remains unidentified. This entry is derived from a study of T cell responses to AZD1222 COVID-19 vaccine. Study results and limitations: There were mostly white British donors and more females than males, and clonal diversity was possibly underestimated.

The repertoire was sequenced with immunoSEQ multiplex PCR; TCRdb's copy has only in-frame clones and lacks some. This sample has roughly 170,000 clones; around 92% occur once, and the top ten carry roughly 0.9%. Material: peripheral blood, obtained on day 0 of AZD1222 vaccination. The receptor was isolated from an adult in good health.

CDR3: CASTWSQETQYF. For the CDR3, the DNA is TGTGCCAGCACGTGGTCCCAAGAGACCCAGTACTTC. J is TRBJ2-5 and V is TRBV6-5; D unresolved. Germline CDR1 is MNHEY and CDR2 is SVGAGI. CDR3 size: 12 residues. Trimming removed 7 bases from V and 1 base from J, with 7 bases in between.